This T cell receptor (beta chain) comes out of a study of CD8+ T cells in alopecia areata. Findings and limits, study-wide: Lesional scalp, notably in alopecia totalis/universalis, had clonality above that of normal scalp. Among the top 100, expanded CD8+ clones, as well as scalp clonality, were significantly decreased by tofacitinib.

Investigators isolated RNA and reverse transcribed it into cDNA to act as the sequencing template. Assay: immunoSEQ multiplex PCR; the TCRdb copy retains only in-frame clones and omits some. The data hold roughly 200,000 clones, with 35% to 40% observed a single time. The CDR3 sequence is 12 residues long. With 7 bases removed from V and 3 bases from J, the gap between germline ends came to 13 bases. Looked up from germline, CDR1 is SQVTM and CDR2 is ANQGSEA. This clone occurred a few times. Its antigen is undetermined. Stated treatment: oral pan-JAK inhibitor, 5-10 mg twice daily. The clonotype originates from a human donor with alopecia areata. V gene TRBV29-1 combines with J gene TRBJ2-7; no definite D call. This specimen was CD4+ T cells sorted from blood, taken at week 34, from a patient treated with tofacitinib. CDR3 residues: CSAMVEYYEQYF. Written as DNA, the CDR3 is TGCAGCGCGATGGTGGAGTACTACGAGCAGTACTTC.